This is a list of T cell receptor beta chains from one sample in a study of blood T cells in healthy people across ages. MiXCR was run by TCRdb on the 5' RACE reads, yielding one entry per CDR3 protein. This sample has 700,000 to 900,000 distinct CDR3 sequences; roughly 25% occur once, and the top ten carry under 3%. These same records also appear under a second study, on T cells of mothers and their children.

The sequenced material came from blood. The receptor source for this set is a boy aged 10-17 years in good health. Both conserved end residues are part of each CDR3. Fields, in order: CDR3 DNA, CDR3 protein, V gene, D gene, clone size, J gene. The D gene is left open where the match is weak. Only part of the rows carry a size: once, few, many, or a class if the clone is expanded.

CDR3nt: TGTGCCAGCAGACCCCGGGACAGCCCTAACTATGGCTACACCTTC
CDR3aa: CASRPRDSPNYGYTF
v_gene: TRBV27
d_gene: TRBD1
abundance: few
j_gene: TRBJ1-2

CDR3nt: TGTGCCAGCAGTCCCAGGGGAGGGTATGGCTACACCTTC
CDR3aa: CASSPRGGYGYTF
v_gene: TRBV12-3/TRBV12-4
d_gene: -
abundance: many
j_gene: TRBJ1-2

CDR3nt: TGCAGTGCAGAGACTTCCCCGATCAACACTGAAGCTTTCTTT
CDR3aa: CSAETSPINTEAFF
v_gene: TRBV20-1
d_gene: -
abundance: few
j_gene: TRBJ1-1

CDR3nt: TGTGCCAGTAGTCTCGGCATACTGTCCTCCTACGAGCAGTACTTC
CDR3aa: CASSLGILSSYEQYF
v_gene: TRBV19
d_gene: -
abundance: -
j_gene: TRBJ2-7

CDR3nt: TGTGCCAGCAGCCCGACGACAGGAGGAGGAGATACGCAGTATTTT
CDR3aa: CASSPTTGGGDTQYF
v_gene: TRBV7-3
d_gene: -
abundance: few
j_gene: TRBJ2-3

CDR3nt: TGTGCCAGCAGCTCCTCCGGCCGGAACCACAATGAGCAGTTCTTC
CDR3aa: CASSSSGRNHNEQFF
v_gene: TRBV7-9
d_gene: -
abundance: few
j_gene: TRBJ2-1

CDR3nt: TGCAGCGCCCGGGACACCGAAGAGACCCAGTACTTC
CDR3aa: CSARDTEETQYF
v_gene: TRBV29-1
d_gene: -
abundance: -
j_gene: TRBJ2-5

CDR3nt: TGTGCCAGCGAGTTACCGCGGAATGAGCAGTTCTTC
CDR3aa: CASELPRNEQFF
v_gene: TRBV27
d_gene: -
abundance: -
j_gene: TRBJ2-1

CDR3nt: TGTGCCAGCAGCCAAGATGGGGGACGGGAAAAACTGTTTTTT
CDR3aa: CASSQDGGREKLFF
v_gene: TRBV4-2
d_gene: -
abundance: few
j_gene: TRBJ1-4

CDR3nt: TGTGCTAGTGGTTTGTATCGCGAGCAGTACTTC
CDR3aa: CASGLYREQYF
v_gene: TRBV12-5
d_gene: -
abundance: -
j_gene: TRBJ2-7

CDR3nt: TGTGCCAGCAGCTTAGGACAGGGGGAGTACTTC
CDR3aa: CASSLGQGEYF
v_gene: TRBV5-6
d_gene: TRBD1
abundance: few
j_gene: TRBJ2-7

CDR3nt: TGTGCCAGCAGTCCCCACCGGACTAGCGGGGGGCCCACCGGGGAGCTGTTTTTT
CDR3aa: CASSPHRTSGGPTGELFF
v_gene: TRBV6-2/TRBV6-3
d_gene: TRBD2
abundance: -
j_gene: TRBJ2-2

CDR3nt: TGTGCCAGCAGCTGGTCCCGGGACAGGTCCAATGAGCAGTTCTTC
CDR3aa: CASSWSRDRSNEQFF
v_gene: TRBV11-2
d_gene: TRBD1
abundance: few
j_gene: TRBJ2-1

CDR3nt: TGCGCCAGCAGTGTCCCGGGACAGCCCTACGAGCAGTACTTC
CDR3aa: CASSVPGQPYEQYF
v_gene: TRBV10-1
d_gene: TRBD1
abundance: many
j_gene: TRBJ2-7

CDR3nt: TGTGCCAGCTCACATAACAATCAGCCCCAGCATTTT
CDR3aa: CASSHNNQPQHF
v_gene: TRBV18
d_gene: -
abundance: few
j_gene: TRBJ1-5

CDR3nt: TGTGCCAGCAGCCAAGCTGCAACAGGGGTTGAGCAGTACTTC
CDR3aa: CASSQAATGVEQYF
v_gene: TRBV3-1
d_gene: TRBD1
abundance: few
j_gene: TRBJ2-7

CDR3nt: TGTGCCAGCAGTGAACAGCCCACCGCCTACGAGCAGTACTTC
CDR3aa: CASSEQPTAYEQYF
v_gene: TRBV2
d_gene: -
abundance: -
j_gene: TRBJ2-7

CDR3nt: TGTGCCAGCAGCGTCAACAGCCAAGAGACCCAGTACTTC
CDR3aa: CASSVNSQETQYF
v_gene: TRBV6-5
d_gene: -
abundance: few
j_gene: TRBJ2-5

CDR3nt: TGTGCCAGCAGCTTAGAGGGACAGACGAGCTCTGGGGCCAACGTCCTGACTTTC
CDR3aa: CASSLEGQTSSGANVLTF
v_gene: TRBV7-6
d_gene: TRBD1
abundance: few
j_gene: TRBJ2-6

CDR3nt: TGTACCAGCAGACTCTGGTCCTCTTTTAGCTCTGGAAACACCATATATTTT
CDR3aa: CTSRLWSSFSSGNTIYF
v_gene: TRBV11-2
d_gene: -
abundance: few
j_gene: TRBJ1-3

CDR3nt: TGTGCCAGCAGTTACTCGCGGGTCAATCAGCCCCAGCATTTT
CDR3aa: CASSYSRVNQPQHF
v_gene: TRBV6-5
d_gene: -
abundance: few
j_gene: TRBJ1-5

CDR3nt: TGTGCCACTTGGGGGAGGAGACCGGGACAAGAGACCCAGTACTTC
CDR3aa: CATWGRRPGQETQYF
v_gene: TRBV6-5
d_gene: -
abundance: few
j_gene: TRBJ2-5

CDR3nt: TGTGCCAGCAGCCAAGAAAGAACTTACCCCCAAGAGACCCAGTACTTC
CDR3aa: CASSQERTYPQETQYF
v_gene: TRBV4-2
d_gene: -
abundance: once
j_gene: TRBJ2-5

CDR3nt: TGCGCCAGCAGCCAGGTCCCGGGACAGGTTAACTATGGCTACACCTTC
CDR3aa: CASSQVPGQVNYGYTF
v_gene: TRBV4-1
d_gene: TRBD1
abundance: -
j_gene: TRBJ1-2

CDR3nt: TGTGCCAGCAGCTTAGGATATGCGAGGGGGAATGAGCAGTTCTTC
CDR3aa: CASSLGYARGNEQFF
v_gene: TRBV7-8
d_gene: -
abundance: -
j_gene: TRBJ2-1

CDR3nt: TGCGCCAGCAGCTTGGCCACCATCGCCTCCTACGAGCAGTACTTC
CDR3aa: CASSLATIASYEQYF
v_gene: TRBV5-1
d_gene: -
abundance: -
j_gene: TRBJ2-7

CDR3nt: TGCAGCGTCCGCCGGGACAGAACCCACGAGCAGTACTTC
CDR3aa: CSVRRDRTHEQYF
v_gene: TRBV29-1
d_gene: TRBD1
abundance: -
j_gene: TRBJ2-7

CDR3nt: TGCGCCAGCAGCCAAGACCCCCTCAATGAGCAGTTCTTC
CDR3aa: CASSQDPLNEQFF
v_gene: TRBV4-1
d_gene: -
abundance: -
j_gene: TRBJ2-1

CDR3nt: TGTGCCAGCGGGCTGCTCTATGGCTACACCTTC
CDR3aa: CASGLLYGYTF
v_gene: TRBV6-6
d_gene: -
abundance: -
j_gene: TRBJ1-2

CDR3nt: TGCAGTGCTAGCCGGATAGGACAGAAAGCGGAAAAACTGTTTTTT
CDR3aa: CSASRIGQKAEKLFF
v_gene: TRBV20-1
d_gene: -
abundance: -
j_gene: TRBJ1-4

CDR3nt: TGTGCCAGCAGCCAAACCCCGGGCGGGGGGTACGAGCAGTACTTC
CDR3aa: CASSQTPGGGYEQYF
v_gene: TRBV11-2
d_gene: TRBD2
abundance: few
j_gene: TRBJ2-7

CDR3nt: TGTGCCAGTAGTCCCAGGCCAACCACAGATACGCAGTATTTT
CDR3aa: CASSPRPTTDTQYF
v_gene: TRBV19
d_gene: -
abundance: few
j_gene: TRBJ2-3

CDR3nt: TGTGCCAGCAGTTACGGGGGGAGCGGCACTGAAGCTTTCTTT
CDR3aa: CASSYGGSGTEAFF
v_gene: TRBV6-5
d_gene: -
abundance: few
j_gene: TRBJ1-1

CDR3nt: TGTGCCAGCAGCCTTCGTCGAGCGGGGGACTTCTCCTACAATGAGCAGTTCTTC
CDR3aa: CASSLRRAGDFSYNEQFF
v_gene: TRBV11-2
d_gene: TRBD2
abundance: -
j_gene: TRBJ2-1

CDR3nt: TGTGCCAGCAGGACAGGGTTAAGGGATCAGCCCCAGCATTTT
CDR3aa: CASRTGLRDQPQHF
v_gene: TRBV6-6
d_gene: TRBD1
abundance: -
j_gene: TRBJ1-5

CDR3nt: TGCAGCGTCTGCCCCAGGACAGATTGCGAGCAGTACTTC
CDR3aa: CSVCPRTDCEQYF
v_gene: TRBV29-1
d_gene: -
abundance: few
j_gene: TRBJ2-7

CDR3nt: TGTGCCAGCAGTTTAGCGGCGAGCACCGGGGAGCTGTTTTTT
CDR3aa: CASSLAASTGELFF
v_gene: TRBV12-3/TRBV12-4
d_gene: -
abundance: few
j_gene: TRBJ2-2

CDR3nt: TGTGCCAGCAGTTACCAGGGGGACCCTAGGGGCTACACCTTC
CDR3aa: CASSYQGDPRGYTF
v_gene: TRBV6-5
d_gene: TRBD1
abundance: -
j_gene: TRBJ1-2

CDR3nt: TGCGCCAGCAGCCGCGGACTAGCGGGTTCCTCCTACGAGCAGTACTTC
CDR3aa: CASSRGLAGSSYEQYF
v_gene: TRBV4-1
d_gene: TRBD2
abundance: -
j_gene: TRBJ2-7

CDR3nt: TGCGCCAGCAGCTTGAGAGACGTCAATCAGCCCCAGCATTTT
CDR3aa: CASSLRDVNQPQHF
v_gene: TRBV5-1
d_gene: -
abundance: -
j_gene: TRBJ1-5

CDR3nt: TGTGCCAGCAGTTACTCCCCAACAGGGGACTCCTACGAGCAGTACTTC
CDR3aa: CASSYSPTGDSYEQYF
v_gene: TRBV6-6
d_gene: TRBD1
abundance: -
j_gene: TRBJ2-7

CDR3nt: TGCGCCAGCAGCGCCGAACAGCATTCCTATGGCTACACCTTC
CDR3aa: CASSAEQHSYGYTF
v_gene: TRBV5-1
d_gene: -
abundance: few
j_gene: TRBJ1-2

CDR3nt: TGTGCCACCAGCAGATTGGGGGCCCCTACTGAAGCTTTCTTT
CDR3aa: CATSRLGAPTEAFF
v_gene: TRBV15
d_gene: -
abundance: -
j_gene: TRBJ1-1

CDR3nt: TGTGCCTGGGAAAGCCTTGACAGGAGAACTAATGAAAAACTGTTTTTT
CDR3aa: CAWESLDRRTNEKLFF
v_gene: TRBV30
d_gene: -
abundance: -
j_gene: TRBJ1-4

CDR3nt: TGCGCCAGCAAAATAGCGGGGGGAGTTGAGACCCAGTACTTC
CDR3aa: CASKIAGGVETQYF
v_gene: TRBV10-2
d_gene: TRBD2
abundance: few
j_gene: TRBJ2-5

CDR3nt: TGTGCCATCAGTGCACTAGCGGACAATGAGCAGTTCTTC
CDR3aa: CAISALADNEQFF
v_gene: TRBV10-3
d_gene: TRBD2
abundance: -
j_gene: TRBJ2-1

CDR3nt: TGTGCCAGCAGCTATAACTTGAGGACAGTCTACGAGCAGTACTTC
CDR3aa: CASSYNLRTVYEQYF
v_gene: TRBV3-1
d_gene: -
abundance: -
j_gene: TRBJ2-7

CDR3nt: TGTGCCAGCAGTTTTCAACTAGCGTCAGAGACCCAGTACTTC
CDR3aa: CASSFQLASETQYF
v_gene: TRBV12-3/TRBV12-4
d_gene: TRBD2
abundance: -
j_gene: TRBJ2-5

CDR3nt: TGTGCCAGCAGTTACTTCGGCCAGTCAGTGGCTCGTCCCTACAATGAGCAGTTCTTC
CDR3aa: CASSYFGQSVARPYNEQFF
v_gene: TRBV6-8
d_gene: -
abundance: -
j_gene: TRBJ2-1

CDR3nt: TGTGCCAGCATGAATCCGGGTGGTGAAAAACTGTTTTTT
CDR3aa: CASMNPGGEKLFF
v_gene: TRBV6-5
d_gene: -
abundance: -
j_gene: TRBJ1-4